What follows are 9 T cell receptor beta chains derived from one specimen sequenced in a study of shared T cell receptors in the human thymus. This table comes from immunoSEQ multiplex PCR, and its TCRdb copy is limited to in-frame clones, with some not included. The profile shows over 350,000 clones, 95% of them singletons. Material: thymocytes. These receptors were obtained from a human donor.

This clone has a single count. The identical CDR3 is also encoded by other nucleotide sequences in the sample. The chain links TRBV7-2 to TRBJ1-1; D is unclear. There are 13 residues in the CDR3. Looked up from germline, CDR1 is SGHTA and CDR2 is FQGNSA. The V and J ends lost 1 base and 1 base respectively, with 4 bases between them. The CDR3 nucleotides are TGTGCCAGCAGCTTAGGGAGGAACACTGAAGCTTTCTTT. It specifies CASSLGRNTEAFF.

This clone was counted a single time. The chain has TRBV30 and TRBJ1-4, with D possibly matching TRBD1 (5 bases). The CDR3 totals 16 residues. Germline V gives CDR1 GTSNPN, CDR2 SVGIG (reference sequence). V gave up 1 base and J gave up 7 bases, with 19 bases separating them. CDR3 coding DNA: TGTGCCTGGAGTGCCTGGGACTCTACTAGGAGTGAAAAACTGTTTTTT. It specifies CAWSAWDSTRSEKLFF.

This sequence joins TRBV11-2 and TRBJ2-3, with TRBD2 matching over 8 bases. The CDR3 loop spans 17 amino acids. The germline CDR1 and CDR2 sequences are SGHAT and FQNNGV. V dropped 0 bases and J dropped 8; count of bases not matched to a gene: 13. The CDR3 reads CASSLDSAGGGLGTQYF. For the CDR3, the DNA is TGTGCCAGCAGCTTAGATTCGGCCGGGGGGGGTTTAGGTACGCAGTATTTT.

The rearrangement links TRBV7-6 to TRBJ2-2, with D hard to call. Trimming pared 0 bases from V and 8 bases from J, leaving 4 bases between. The CDR3 has 12 amino acids. CDR1 and CDR2 from the germline V gene are SGHVS and FNYEAQ. The CDR3 reads CASSLAEGELFF. Here the CDR3 DNA reads TGTGCCAGCAGCTTAGCCGAAGGGGAGCTGTTTTTT.

The chain combines TRBV6-5 with TRBJ1-1; D may be TRBD1 (5 bases). The CDR3 has 15 amino acids. Germline V gives CDR1 MNHEY, CDR2 SVGAGI. V lost 2 bases and J lost 5, with 15 bases in between. The CDR3 DNA reads as TGTGCCAGCAGTTACATTACAGGCTCGGAAACTGAAGCTTTCTTT. Translated, it gives CASSYITGSETEAFF.

This chain links TRBV30 with TRBJ2-7, with TRBD2 as a possible D gene (5 bases). There are 16 residues in the CDR3. The germline gives CDR1 GTSNPN, CDR2 SVGIG (reference sequence). The germline V and J ends were trimmed by 3 bases and 1 base, with 19 bases remaining between them. The CDR3 loop is CAWREASPRLSYEQYF. The DNA for the CDR3 is TGTGCCTGGAGGGAGGCTAGCCCTAGACTTTCCTACGAGCAGTACTTC.

This rearrangement joins TRBV10-3 to TRBJ2-1; 7 nucleotides match TRBD2. CDR3 length: 17 residues. With 2 bases clipped from V and 1 base from J, the junction kept 8 bases outside the gene matches. Germline CDR1 reads ENHRY; CDR2 reads SYGVKD. This CDR3 reads CAISETYGRRSYNEQFF. DNA of the CDR3: TGTGCCATCAGTGAGACATACGGGAGGCGTTCCTACAATGAGCAGTTCTTC.

This sequence joins TRBV28 and TRBJ2-5; D might be TRBD1 (7 bases). V was trimmed by 5 bases and J by 3 bases, leaving 25 bases between them. Germline V gene sequence: CDR1 MDHEN, CDR2 SYDVKM. This CDR3 has 18 amino acids. CDR3 sequence reads: CASSLRQGLAGKEETQYF. DNA of the CDR3: TGTGCCAGCAGTCTTAGACAGGGCCTGGCGGGGAAAGAAGAGACCCAGTACTTC.

V gene TRBV7-3 combines with J gene TRBJ2-3, with 8 bases aligning to TRBD2. With 5 bases clipped from V and 1 base from J, the junction kept 14 bases outside the gene matches. This CDR3 contains 18 residues. Germline CDR1 reads SGHTA; CDR2 reads FQGTGA. The CDR3 bases are TGTGCCAGCAGCCTTAAAGGGTTAGCGGGATACGGCACAGATACGCAGTATTTT. It specifies CASSLKGLAGYGTDTQYF.